This TCR beta chain was recorded in a study of OX40 agonist ivuxolimab in advanced cancers. Study findings and constraints: Partial responders receiving 0.1-3.0 mg/kg showed among the lowest clonal expansion.

CDR1 and CDR2 (germline): GTSNPN, SVGIG (reference sequence). The V and J ends lost 5 bases and 7 bases respectively, with 11 bases between them. The CDR3 extends over 11 amino acids. Profiled with immunoSEQ multiplex PCR; TCRdb holds only in-frame clones, not every one. This table holds about 50,000 clones, approximately 90% found once. This clone has just a few counts. Its target is unknown. The starting material was CD4+ or CD8+ T cells sorted from blood, obtained in a trial of the OX40 agonist ivuxolimab. The chain employs TRBV30 and TRBJ1-1; D perhaps matches TRBD1 (6 bases). This clonotype was sampled from an adult with an advanced solid tumor such as melanoma, head and neck, liver or kidney cancer. The CDR3 sequence is CAWLGGNEAFF. In nucleotides, the CDR3 is TGTGCCTGGCTAGGGGGGAATGAAGCTTTCTTT.